The 3 T cell receptor beta chains below all came from one sample that was sequenced in a study of cytomegalovirus exposure and HLA in healthy donors (dated by TCRdb to the late 2010s). Library prep was done by the immunoSEQ multiplex PCR assay. For the multiplex PCR, a mixture combining 60 forward primers for TCR Vbeta segments and 13 reverse primers for TCR Jbeta segments was used. Drawn from immuneACCESS, this table holds only the in-frame rearrangements with V and J called that TCRdb kept. Clones are partly lost; checked studies trace under half to an unresolved V gene and leave the rest unexplained. This sample lists 100,000 or so clones; 15% were detected once. More than 0.8% of the sample belongs to the ten largest clones. Input material: PBMCs. Receptor source: a female donor in good health and CMV-seronegative.

The gene calls are TRBV5-8 and TRBJ2-7; a weak D match, TRBD2 (6 bases). The germline V gene encodes CDR1 SGHTS and CDR2 YDEGEE. V was cut by 4 bases and J by 6 bases, with 23 bases left in between. This CDR3 region has 16 residues. This CDR3 reads CASSKAGRFPTSEQYF. The CDR3 coding sequence is TGTGCCAGCAGCAAGGCTGGGAGGTTCCCAACTAGCGAGCAGTACTTC.

This clone turned up a few times. V usage is TRBV7-9 and J usage is TRBJ1-2, with D unresolved. In germline, CDR1 is SEHNR, CDR2 FQNEAQ (reference sequence). CDR3 size: 13 residues. Trimming shortened V by 2 bases and J by 4 bases, and 8 bases separated the two germline ends. CDR3 coding DNA: TGTGCCAGCAGCTTAAGCTACTTCTATGGCTACACCTTC. This gives the protein CASSLSYFYGYTF.

This clone occurred a few times. At the DNA level, this CDR3 is encoded by other sequences in the same sample as well. The chain links TRBV1 to TRBJ2-7; TRBD2, the table's D call, was not compared with the DNA. TRBV1 is shown as a pseudogene. The CDR3 consists of 16 residues. The CDR3 DNA sequence: TGCACAAGCAGCCATATTAGACTAGCGAATTCCTACGAGCAGTACTTC. Translation: CTSSHIRLANSYEQYF.